The clone carrying this T cell receptor (beta chain) was found a few times. Germline is not matched at one junction end, which may reflect a read error. The data originate from a study of metastatic and nonmetastatic thyroid tumors. Not a single patient had been given any form of treatment at any point before undergoing thyroid surgery. The CDR3 totals 15 residues. With MiXCR, TCRdb reprocessed the PCR reads. The repertoire has fewer than 25,000 clones, 15% to 20% of them found once; the top ten carry roughly 2.6%. Sequenced material: adjacent normal tissue. The TCR originated in a male donor with papillary thyroid cancer or a benign thyroid nodule (not recorded which). Some clones in this sample may be carry-over from other donors' samples. The chain couples TRBV12-3 or TRBV12-4 to TRBJ1-5, with D unresolved. The CDR3 reads CASSPPRVSNQPHHF. CDR3 sequence (DNA): TGTGCCAGCAGCCCCCCCCGGGTTAGCAATCAGCCCCATCATTTT.